This T cell receptor beta chain was captured in a study of blood T cell repertoires in COVID-19. The table came from immunoSEQ multiplex PCR; TCRdb's copy has only in-frame clones and leaves some out. The repertoire holds roughly 200,000 clones, with approximately 90% as singletons. Participant age was roughly 18 to 90 years, and participants resided in fewer than 25 US areas. The V gene end was trimmed by 0 bases and the J gene end by 4 bases; junction bases not matched to a gene: 3. CDR3 length: 14 amino acids. In germline, CDR1 is GTSNPN, CDR2 SVGIG (reference sequence). Sequenced: PBMCs or T cells enriched from blood (not recorded which). V and J are TRBV30 and TRBJ1-1, with 9 positions matching TRBD1. This TCR was sampled from a woman between 40 and 55 years old with acute COVID-19. For the CDR3, the DNA is TGTGCCTGGAGTGTAGTGACAGGGGGCACTGAAGCTTTCTTT. It is translated as CAWSVVTGGTEAFF.